Below, one T cell receptor beta chain is given with its context. Authors' data handling: Scientists estimated how many nucleated cells there were by amplifying reference gene primers. The table came from immunoSEQ multiplex PCR; TCRdb's copy has only in-frame clones and leaves some out. V, J and clone size derive from that table, while D and trimming were established from the DNA sequence. The sample consists of some 230,000 clones, roughly 80% of them appearing once. The CDR3 consists of 15 residues. V was clipped by 0 bases and J by 4 bases; unmatched bases: 3. Looked up from germline, CDR1 is SGDLS and CDR2 is YYNGEE. This entry comes from a study of blood T cell repertoires in COVID-19. Background on the study: The samples span acute and convalescent COVID-19 from the United States, Italy and Spain.

Sequenced input: peripheral blood. The rearrangement links TRBV9 to TRBJ2-2, with TRBD1 identical over 7 bases. The receptor comes from an elderly woman with COVID-19, enrolled during active disease. The CDR3 bases are TGTGCCAGCAGCGTAGGGGGGACAGTCACCGGGGAGCTGTTTTTT. Translating it yields CASSVGGTVTGELFF.